This note documents a single TCR beta chain sequence. The target antigen is unknown. The source of the sample is a study of OX40 agonist ivuxolimab in advanced cancers. On the study more broadly: The patients' treatment was ivuxolimab, an agonistic anti-OX40 (CD134) antibody. Patients received ivuxolimab, an intravenous treatment, every 2 weeks at 0.01 to 10 mg/kg. General study results and limits: With doses of 0.1 to 3.0 mg/kg, CD4+ and CD8+ blood T cells had undergone clonal expansion by week 6.

TCRdb keeps only in-frame clones here, not all; method: immunoSEQ multiplex PCR. This sample yields about 68,000 clones, of which roughly 84% are seen a single time; 0.55% to 0.85% belongs to the top ten. Looked up from germline, CDR1 is MNHNY and CDR2 is SVGAGI (reference sequence). V dropped 3 bases and J dropped 3 bases, with 11 bases sitting between them. The CDR3 extends over 14 amino acids. The sample consisted of CD4+ or CD8+ T cells sorted from blood, taken in a trial of the OX40 agonist ivuxolimab. The TCR originated in an adult with an advanced solid tumor such as melanoma, head and neck, liver or kidney cancer. V gene TRBV6-6 combines with J gene TRBJ1-1; D call uncertain. CDR3 sequence reads: CASSYSGSHTEAFF. Here the CDR3 DNA reads TGTGCCAGCAGTTATTCGGGGTCACACACTGAAGCTTTCTTT.